This TCR beta chain derives from a study of B cell selection in AIRE deficiency. Profiling relied on immunoSEQ multiplex PCR, and the TCRdb table lists in-frame clones only, not all of them. Among around 20,000 clones listed, about 93% were seen once. In regard to this clone: What it binds is unknown.

V was pared by 1 base and J by 2 bases, with 7 bases of the junction left unmatched. From germline, CDR1 is SGHVS and CDR2 FQNEAQ. The CDR3 runs to 16 residues. Regulatory T cells were sorted as CD4+CD25hiCD127low/negative. General study findings and limits: Of approximately 3,700 shared Treg TCRbeta sequences, over 25% were healthy-only, over 7% patient-only.

The sequence was collected from a human donor in good health. Sequencing used CD4+CD25+ Tregs sorted from PBMCs. This chain uses TRBV7-8 with TRBJ2-7; 8 bases map to TRBD1. The CDR3 coding sequence is TGTGCCAGCAGCTTAGGGTCCGGGGACAGGCCCTACGAGCAGTACTTC. Its translation is CASSLGSGDRPYEQYF.